Given below is one T cell receptor (beta chain) in context. Its cognate antigen has yet to be identified. Per-base quality was not reported, and no clone a single base away is much larger than it. This entry belongs to a study of CD8+ T cells in alopecia areata (dated by TCRdb to the late 2010s). Regarding the complete study: To study T cell clonal expansion in alopecia areata, the researchers applied high-throughput TCRbeta sequencing to both the C3H/HeJ mouse model and human patients. Human TCRbeta sequencing covered scalp tissue and sorted CD4+ and CD8+ peripheral blood T cells from patchy and totalis/universalis alopecia areata patients and healthy controls. Scalp clonality was compared across normal scalp (n=4), patchy alopecia areata scalp (n=8), and alopecia totalis/universalis scalp (n=8). RNA came from the PAXgene miRNA kit for fixed scalp, the miRNeasy kit for PBMCs, and the RNeasy kit for mouse skin. TCRbeta CDR3 regions were amplified by immunoSEQ multiplex PCR with 35 Vbeta forward and 13 Jbeta reverse primers. What the research found in general, with its limitations: Compared with normal scalp, lesional scalp, particularly in alopecia totalis/universalis, had higher clonality and more expanded CD8+ clones, which suggests antigenic drive. Shared TCR sequences between patients were less evident than in mice, which may be partly attributable to HLA diversity in the patient population. Unlike mouse skin, where gammadelta T cells dominate, normal human skin contains resident alphabeta T cells that get sequenced too, which complicates analysis of the scalp TCR repertoire.

PBMCs were isolated by density centrifugation and stained for CD3, CD4 and CD8, after which CD4+ and CD8+ T cells were sorted on a FACSAria. Scalp biopsies and blood samples were obtained from unaffected controls. Germline trimming amounts to 6 bases on V and 3 bases on J, with 6 as the count of junction bases outside the gene matches. From cysteine to phenylalanine, the CDR3 is 14 amino acids long. Of all the DNA, just the CDR3 is kept, 42 bases in frame from base 1. Reading the germline V gene gives CDR1 MDHEN and CDR2 SYDVKM. The receptor library was made with the immunoSEQ multiplex PCR assay. RNA was extracted from all samples and reverse transcribed into cDNA as template for TCR sequencing. First-strand cDNA was synthesized using SuperScript III with a 2:1 mix of oligo-dT and random hexamers. A synthetic immune receptor repertoire was used to gauge amplification bias, and whatever bias remained was removed computationally. The study's processing was this. After raw reads were preprocessed to remove errors, the CDR3 was defined following IMGT conventions as running from the conserved cysteine to phenylalanine. Clonality was calculated as 1 minus Shannon entropy normalized by log2 of the number of productive unique TCRs. Whether each scalp clone was CD4 or CD8 was inferred by checking scalp TCRbeta sequences against the CD4 and CD8 repertoires from sorted blood. In its TCRdb copy, this immuneACCESS table keeps in-frame sequences only and misses some clones. Where compared with another copy, unresolved V genes explain less than half of these, and the others have no known cause. V and J calls and clone size are those listed in that table; D and trimming were worked out from the DNA. For this sample the table gives 95,000 to 110,000 clones, of which around 50% were detected only once. 7.5% to 9% of the sample is in the top ten clones.

This sequence originates from a human donor in good health. The chain links TRBV28 with TRBJ2-7; 9 central nucleotides agree with TRBD1. Sequenced sample: CD4+ T cells sorted from blood. The CDR3: CASRSGQGLYEQYF. The bases read TGTGCCAGCAGATCAGGACAGGGGCTCTACGAGCAGTACTTC.